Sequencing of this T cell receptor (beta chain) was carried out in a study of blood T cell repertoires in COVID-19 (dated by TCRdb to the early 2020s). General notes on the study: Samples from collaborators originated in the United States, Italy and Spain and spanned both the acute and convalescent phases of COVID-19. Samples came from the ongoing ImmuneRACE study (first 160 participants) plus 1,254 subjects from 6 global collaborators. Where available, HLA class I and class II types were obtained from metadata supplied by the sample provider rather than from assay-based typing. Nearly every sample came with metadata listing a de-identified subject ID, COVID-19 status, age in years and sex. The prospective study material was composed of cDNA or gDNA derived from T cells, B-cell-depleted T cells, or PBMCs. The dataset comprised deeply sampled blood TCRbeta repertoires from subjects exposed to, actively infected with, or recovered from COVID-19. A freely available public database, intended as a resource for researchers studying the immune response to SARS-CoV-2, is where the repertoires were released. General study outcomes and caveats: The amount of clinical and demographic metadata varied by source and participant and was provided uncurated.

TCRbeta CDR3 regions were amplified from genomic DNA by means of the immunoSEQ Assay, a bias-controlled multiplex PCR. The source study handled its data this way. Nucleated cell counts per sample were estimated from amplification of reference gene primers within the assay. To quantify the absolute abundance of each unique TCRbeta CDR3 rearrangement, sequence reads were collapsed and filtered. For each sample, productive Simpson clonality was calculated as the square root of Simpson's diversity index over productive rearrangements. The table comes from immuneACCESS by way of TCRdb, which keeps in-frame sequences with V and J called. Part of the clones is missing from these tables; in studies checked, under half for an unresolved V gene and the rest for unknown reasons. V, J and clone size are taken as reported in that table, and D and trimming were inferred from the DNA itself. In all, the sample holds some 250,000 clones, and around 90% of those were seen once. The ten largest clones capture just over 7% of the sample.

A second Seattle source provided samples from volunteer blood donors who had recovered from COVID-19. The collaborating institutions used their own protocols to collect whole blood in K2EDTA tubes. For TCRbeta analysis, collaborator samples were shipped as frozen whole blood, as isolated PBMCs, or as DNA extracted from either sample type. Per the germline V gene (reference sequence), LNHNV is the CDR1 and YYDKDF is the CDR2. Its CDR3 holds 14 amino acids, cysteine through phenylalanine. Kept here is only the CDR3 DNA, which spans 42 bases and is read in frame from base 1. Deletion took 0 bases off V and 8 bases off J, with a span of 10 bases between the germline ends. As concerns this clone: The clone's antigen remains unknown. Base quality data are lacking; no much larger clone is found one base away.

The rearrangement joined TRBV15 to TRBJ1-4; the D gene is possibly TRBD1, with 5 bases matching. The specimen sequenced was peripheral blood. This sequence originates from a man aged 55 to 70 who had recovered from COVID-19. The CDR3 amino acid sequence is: CATSRDQGLEKLFF. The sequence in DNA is TGTGCCACCAGCAGAGATCAGGGTTTGGAAAAACTGTTTTTT. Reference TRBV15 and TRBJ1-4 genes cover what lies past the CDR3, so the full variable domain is DAMVIQNPRYQVTQFGKPVTLSCSQTLNHNVMYWYQQKSSQAPKLLFHYYDKDFNNEADTPDNFQSRRPNTSFCFLDIRSPGLGDTAMYLCATSRDQGLEKLFFGSGTQLSVL.